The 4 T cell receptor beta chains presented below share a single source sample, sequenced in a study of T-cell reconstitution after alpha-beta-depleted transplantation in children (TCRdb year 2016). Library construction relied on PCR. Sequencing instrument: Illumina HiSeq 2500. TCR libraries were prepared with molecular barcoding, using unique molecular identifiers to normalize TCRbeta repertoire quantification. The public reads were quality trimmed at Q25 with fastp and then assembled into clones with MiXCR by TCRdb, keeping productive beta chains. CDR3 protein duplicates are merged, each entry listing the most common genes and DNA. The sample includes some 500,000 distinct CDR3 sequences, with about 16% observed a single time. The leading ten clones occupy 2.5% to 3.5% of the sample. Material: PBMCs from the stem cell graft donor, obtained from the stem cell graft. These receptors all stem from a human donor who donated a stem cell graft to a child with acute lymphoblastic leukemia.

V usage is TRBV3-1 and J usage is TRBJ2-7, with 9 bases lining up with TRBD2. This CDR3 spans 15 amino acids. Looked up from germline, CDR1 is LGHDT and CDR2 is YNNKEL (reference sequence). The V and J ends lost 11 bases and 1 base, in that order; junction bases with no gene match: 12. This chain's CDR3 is CASCQDLAGSYEQYF. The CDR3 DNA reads TGTGCCTCCTGCCAAGATCTAGCGGGATCCTACGAGCAGTACTTC.

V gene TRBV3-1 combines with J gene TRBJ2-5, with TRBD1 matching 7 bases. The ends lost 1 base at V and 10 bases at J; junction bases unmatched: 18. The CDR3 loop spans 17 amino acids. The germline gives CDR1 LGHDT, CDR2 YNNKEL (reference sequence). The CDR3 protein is CASSQAVTGQTREDQYF. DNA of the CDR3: TGTGCCAGCAGCCAAGCTGTGACGGGACAGACAAGAGAGGACCAGTACTTC.

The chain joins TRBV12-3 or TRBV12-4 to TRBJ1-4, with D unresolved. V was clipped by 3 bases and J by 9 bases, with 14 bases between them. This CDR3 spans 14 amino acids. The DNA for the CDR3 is TGTGCCAGCAGTTTGCCGGGGAGGTTACAAAAACTGTTTTTT. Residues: CASSLPGRLQKLFF.

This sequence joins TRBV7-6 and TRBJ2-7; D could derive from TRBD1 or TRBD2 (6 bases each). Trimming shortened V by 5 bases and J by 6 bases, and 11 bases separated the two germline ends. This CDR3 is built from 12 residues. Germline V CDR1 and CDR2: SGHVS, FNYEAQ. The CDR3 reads CASSPGAFEQYF. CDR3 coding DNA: TGTGCCAGCAGCCCGGGGGCTTTCGAGCAGTACTTC.